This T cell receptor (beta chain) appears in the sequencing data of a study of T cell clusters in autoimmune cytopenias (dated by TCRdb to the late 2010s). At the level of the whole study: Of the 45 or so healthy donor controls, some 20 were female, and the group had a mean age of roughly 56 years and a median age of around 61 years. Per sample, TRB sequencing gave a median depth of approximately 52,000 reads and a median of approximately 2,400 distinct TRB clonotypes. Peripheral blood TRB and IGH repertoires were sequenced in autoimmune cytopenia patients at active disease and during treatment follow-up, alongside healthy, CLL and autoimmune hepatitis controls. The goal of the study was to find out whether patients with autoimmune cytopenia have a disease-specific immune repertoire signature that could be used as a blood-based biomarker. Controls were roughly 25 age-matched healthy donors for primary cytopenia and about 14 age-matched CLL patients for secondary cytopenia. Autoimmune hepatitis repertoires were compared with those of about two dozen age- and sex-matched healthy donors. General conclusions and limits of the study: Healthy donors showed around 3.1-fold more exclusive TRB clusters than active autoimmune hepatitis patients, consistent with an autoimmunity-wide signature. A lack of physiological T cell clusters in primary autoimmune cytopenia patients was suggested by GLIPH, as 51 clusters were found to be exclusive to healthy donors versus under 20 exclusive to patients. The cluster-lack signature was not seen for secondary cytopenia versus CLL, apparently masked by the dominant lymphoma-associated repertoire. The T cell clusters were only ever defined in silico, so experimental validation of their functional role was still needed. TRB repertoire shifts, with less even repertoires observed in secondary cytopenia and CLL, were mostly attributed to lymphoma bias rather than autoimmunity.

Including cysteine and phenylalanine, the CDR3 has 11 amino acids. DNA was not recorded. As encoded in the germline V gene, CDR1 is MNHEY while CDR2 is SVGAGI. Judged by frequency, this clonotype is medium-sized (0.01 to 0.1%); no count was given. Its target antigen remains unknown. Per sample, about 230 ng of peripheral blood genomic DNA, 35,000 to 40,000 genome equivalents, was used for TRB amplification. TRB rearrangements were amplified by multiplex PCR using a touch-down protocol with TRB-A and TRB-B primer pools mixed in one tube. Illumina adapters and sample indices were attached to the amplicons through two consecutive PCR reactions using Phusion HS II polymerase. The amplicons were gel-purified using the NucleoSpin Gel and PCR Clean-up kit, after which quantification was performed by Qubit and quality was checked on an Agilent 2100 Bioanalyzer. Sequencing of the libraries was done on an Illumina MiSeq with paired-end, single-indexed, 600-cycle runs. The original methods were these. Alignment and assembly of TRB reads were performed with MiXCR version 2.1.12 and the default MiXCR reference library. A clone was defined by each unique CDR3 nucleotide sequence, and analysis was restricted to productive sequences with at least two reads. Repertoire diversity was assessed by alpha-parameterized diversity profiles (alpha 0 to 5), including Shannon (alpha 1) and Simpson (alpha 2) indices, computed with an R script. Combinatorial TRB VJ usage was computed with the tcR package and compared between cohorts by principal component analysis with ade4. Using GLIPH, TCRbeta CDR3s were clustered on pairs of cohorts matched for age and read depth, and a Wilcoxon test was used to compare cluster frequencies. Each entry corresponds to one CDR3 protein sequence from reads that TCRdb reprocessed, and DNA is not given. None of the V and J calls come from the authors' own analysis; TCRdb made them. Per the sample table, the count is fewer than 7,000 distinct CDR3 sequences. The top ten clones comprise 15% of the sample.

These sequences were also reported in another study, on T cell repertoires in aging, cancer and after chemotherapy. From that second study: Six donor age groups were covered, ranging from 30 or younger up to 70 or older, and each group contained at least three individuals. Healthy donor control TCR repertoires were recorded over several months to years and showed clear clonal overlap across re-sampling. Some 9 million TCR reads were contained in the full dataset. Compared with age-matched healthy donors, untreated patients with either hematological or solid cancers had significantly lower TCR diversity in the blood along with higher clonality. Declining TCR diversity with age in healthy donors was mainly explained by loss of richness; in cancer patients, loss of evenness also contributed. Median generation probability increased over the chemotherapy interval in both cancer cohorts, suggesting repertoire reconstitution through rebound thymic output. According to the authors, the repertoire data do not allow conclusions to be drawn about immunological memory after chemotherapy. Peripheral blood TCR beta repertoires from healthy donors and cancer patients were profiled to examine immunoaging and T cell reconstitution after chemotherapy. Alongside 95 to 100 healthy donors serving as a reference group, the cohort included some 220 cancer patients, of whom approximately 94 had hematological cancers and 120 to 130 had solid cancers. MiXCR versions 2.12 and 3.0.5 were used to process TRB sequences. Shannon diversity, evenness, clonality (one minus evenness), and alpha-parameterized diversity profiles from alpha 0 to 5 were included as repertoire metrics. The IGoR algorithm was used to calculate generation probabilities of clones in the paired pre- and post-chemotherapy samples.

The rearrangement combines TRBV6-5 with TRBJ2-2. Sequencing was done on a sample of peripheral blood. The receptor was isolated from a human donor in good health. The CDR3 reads CASSRFGELFF.